Described below is a single T cell receptor beta chain sequence and its context. This record belongs to a study of blood T cell repertoires in COVID-19. As for the study in general: Samples came from the United States, Italy and Spain, spanning acute and convalescent COVID-19.

The length of the CDR3 is 15 residues. Germline V gives CDR1 MNHEY, CDR2 SVGAGI. J lost 8 bases, V lost 6 bases, and 9 bases had no gene match. Sequencing was performed with immunoSEQ multiplex PCR; in TCRdb, only in-frame clones are kept and a portion is missing. Of over 150,000 clones in the sample, 85% to 90% were seen once. Sequences were obtained from peripheral blood. The clonotype was recovered from a man between 70 and 80 years old with active or convalescent COVID-19. The V and J genes are TRBV6-5 and TRBJ1-4; 10 bases map to TRBD1. As DNA, the CDR3 is TGTGCCAGCAGACAACTGACAGGGGGCGCGGAAAAACTGTTTTTT. It encodes CASRQLTGGAEKLFF.